This TCR beta chain was obtained from a study of T cells in Graves' hyperthyroidism and ophthalmopathy. Whole-study context: Peripheral blood was obtained at initial diagnosis, preceding any treatment.

Amplified TCR beta CDR3 regions came from RNA transcripts. First-round RT-PCR targeting the TCR CDR3 was performed with the HTBI primer set. In TCRdb, the multiplex PCR reads were re-called with MiXCR into one record per CDR3 protein. Among about 640,000 distinct CDR3 sequences listed, more than 14% were seen once. This clonotype was detected only a few times. The target antigen is unknown. Study-level findings and limits: In the analysis, a 13 V-J model separated ophthalmopathy from stable hyperthyroidism. Appearing also in blood were most of the thyroid clonotypes expanded above 0.001. For ophthalmopathy, model prediction preceded onset by a median around six months.

The receptor was isolated from a woman aged 45-65 years with Graves' ophthalmopathy. Specimen: blood.

Here the CDR3 reads CSARDSTGNSNQPQHF. The CDR3 bases are TGCAGTGCTAGAGATTCGACAGGGAATAGCAATCAGCCCCAGCATTTT. The genes are TRBV20-1 and TRBJ1-5, with 7 bases that match TRBD1. V trimming: 0 bases; J trimming: 0 bases; junction bases outside the gene matches: 5. Looked up from germline, CDR1 is DFQATT and CDR2 is SNEGSKA (reference sequence). CDR3 length: 16 residues.